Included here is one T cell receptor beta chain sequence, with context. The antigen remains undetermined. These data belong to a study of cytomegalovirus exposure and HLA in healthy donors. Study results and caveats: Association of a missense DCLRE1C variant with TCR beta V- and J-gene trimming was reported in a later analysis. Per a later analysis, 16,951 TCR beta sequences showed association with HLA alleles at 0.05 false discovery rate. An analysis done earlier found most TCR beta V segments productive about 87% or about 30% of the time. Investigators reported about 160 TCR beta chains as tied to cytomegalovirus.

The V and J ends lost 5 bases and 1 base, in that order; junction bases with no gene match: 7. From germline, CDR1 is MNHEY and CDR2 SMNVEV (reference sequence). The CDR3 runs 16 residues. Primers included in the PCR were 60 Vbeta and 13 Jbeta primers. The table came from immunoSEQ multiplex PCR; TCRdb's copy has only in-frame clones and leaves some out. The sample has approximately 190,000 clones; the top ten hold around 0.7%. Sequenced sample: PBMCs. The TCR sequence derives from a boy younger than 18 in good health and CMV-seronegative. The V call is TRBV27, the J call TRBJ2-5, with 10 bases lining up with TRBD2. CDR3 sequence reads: CASSPGLAVIQETQYF. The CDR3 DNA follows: TGTGCCAGCAGTCCCGGACTAGCGGTGATCCAAGAGACCCAGTACTTC.